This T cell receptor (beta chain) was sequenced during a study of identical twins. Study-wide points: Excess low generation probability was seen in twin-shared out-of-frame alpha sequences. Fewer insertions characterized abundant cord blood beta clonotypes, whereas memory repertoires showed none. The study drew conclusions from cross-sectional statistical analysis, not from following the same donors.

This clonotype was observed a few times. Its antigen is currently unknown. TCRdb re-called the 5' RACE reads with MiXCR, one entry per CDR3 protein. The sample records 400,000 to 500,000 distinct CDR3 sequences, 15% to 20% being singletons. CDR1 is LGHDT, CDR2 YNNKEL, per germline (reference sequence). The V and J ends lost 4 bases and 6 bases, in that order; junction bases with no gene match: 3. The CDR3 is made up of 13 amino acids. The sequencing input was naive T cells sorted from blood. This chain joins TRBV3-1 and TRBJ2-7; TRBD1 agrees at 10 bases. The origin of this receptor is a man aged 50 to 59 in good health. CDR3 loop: CASSRGTGAEQYF. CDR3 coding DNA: TGTGCCAGCAGCCGCGGGACAGGGGCCGAGCAGTACTTC.